This T cell receptor beta chain was sequenced in a study of radiation and T cells in renal cell carcinoma (dated by TCRdb to about 2020). Notes on the research overall: TCR beta sequencing covered approximately 50 samples in total, comprising approximately 26 tumors and 27 peripheral blood samples. A total of 4,016,671 unique CDR3 nucleotide sequences, encoding some 2,700,000 unique CDR3 amino acid sequences, were found across all 50 or so samples. The last blood draw happened 4 weeks after radiation, timed to coincide with nephrectomy.

What the time point label conveys for this sample: blood 4 weeks post-SBRT, at nephrectomy. The intended sense of this specimen's treatment or condition label: 15 Gy SBRT to primary tumor, nephrectomy 4 weeks later. Samples came from a clinical trial, in which primary renal cell carcinomas received 15 Gy stereotactic body radiation therapy followed by nephrectomy 4 weeks later. To follow tumor-enriched clonotypes, peripheral blood was collected serially from radiation-treated patients at baseline and again at 2 weeks and 4 weeks after SBRT. All patients had renal cell carcinoma with clear cell pathology. The QIAamp DNA Blood Mini Kit (Qiagen) was used to prepare genomic DNA for TCR sequencing. The analyses included only samples that passed all quality control checks. TCR beta libraries were generated from genomic DNA with the immunoSEQ kit, following the manufacturer's recommendations. Library preparation used a first multiplex PCR with proprietary primers, then a second PCR adding unique barcodes, with bead cleanups after each round. Each sample batch included a kit-provided positive control reaction and a negative control reaction. The final libraries were assessed on an Agilent 4200 TapeStation D1000 ScreenTape, pooled by volume, and quantified by qPCR. An Illumina NextSeq500 fitted with a MidOutput 150-cycle cartridge performed the sequencing, running 156 Read1 cycles and 15 Index1 cycles with the kit's custom primers. The pooled library was loaded at 0.85 to 1 pM, with a roughly 18% PhiX control spiked in. The study's own analysis went as follows. The vendor-processed data were analyzed in R, and a clonotype was defined as all T cells that share the same CDR3 nucleotide sequence. For clone abundance analyses, frequencies were normalized to the 10,000 most abundant clones per sample. Public T cell clones, averaging fewer than five per sample, were removed before analysis. Tumor-enriched and baseline blood-enriched clonotypes were defined by at least a 32-fold difference in abundance between compartments. A beta-binomial differential abundance model was applied to find clonotypes that expanded or contracted between blood time points. Similarity between tumor and blood repertoires was quantified using the Baroni-Urbani and Buser coefficient, and groups were compared with two-tailed Wilcoxon tests in R. TCRdb retrieved this table from immuneACCESS and kept in-frame rearrangements only. Not all clones are present; in checked studies, unresolved V genes account for under half, and no reason is known for the remainder. V, J and clone size derive from that table, while D and trimming were established from the DNA sequence. The sample records 97,000 or so clones, around 80% of which are singletons. Approximately 7.7% of the sample is held by the ten biggest clonotypes.

The CDR3 measures 13 amino acids from cysteine to phenylalanine. The kept DNA is CDR3 alone, 39 bases in frame from the first base. Trimming costs V 5 bases and J 4 bases, and their ends lie 11 bases apart. CDR1 and CDR2, looked up from the germline V gene, are LGHNA and YNFKEQ. Overall results and qualifications from the work: Effects of radiation dose or scheduling on the TCR repertoire could not be addressed with the single-armed trial design. Because pretreatment tumor biopsies were not available, the baseline intratumoral presence of clonotypes could not be determined. In blood, the top tumor clonotypes increased from baseline to 2 weeks after radiation and then shrank by 4 weeks, which suggests a temporary expansion of tumor-resident clones. Dynamics of the blood repertoire were not tracked past 4 weeks after treatment.

Note on this clone: The antigen it binds to is not known. Base quality data are lacking; no much larger clone is found one base away.

The sequence came from a man aged 60 to 75 with renal cell carcinoma. The chain joins TRBV4-2 to TRBJ1-1; TRBD1 is a possible D gene, resting on 5 matching bases. This specimen was blood, taken from a patient whose treatment included radiotherapy and nephrectomy. The nucleotide sequence reads as follows: TGTGCCAGCAGCTTACAGGCAGGCACTGAAGCTTTCTTT. Translated, it reads CASSLQAGTEAFF.